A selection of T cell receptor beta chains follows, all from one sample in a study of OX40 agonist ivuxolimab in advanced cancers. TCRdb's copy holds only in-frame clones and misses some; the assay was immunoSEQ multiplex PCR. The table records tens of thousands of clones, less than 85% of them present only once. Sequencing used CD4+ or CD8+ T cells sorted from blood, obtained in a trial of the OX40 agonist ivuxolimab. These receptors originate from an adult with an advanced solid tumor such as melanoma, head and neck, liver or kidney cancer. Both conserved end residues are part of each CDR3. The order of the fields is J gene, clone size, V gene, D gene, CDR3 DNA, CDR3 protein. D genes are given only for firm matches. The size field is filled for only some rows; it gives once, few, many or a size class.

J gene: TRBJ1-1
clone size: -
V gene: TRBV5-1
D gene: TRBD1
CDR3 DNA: TGCGCCAGCAGCCCCGGGACAGGGAATCGGGACACTGAAGCTTTCTTT
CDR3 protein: CASSPGTGNRDTEAFF

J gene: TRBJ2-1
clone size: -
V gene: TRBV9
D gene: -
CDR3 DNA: TGTGCCAGCAGCCTGGAGGGAGTCGCCTACAATGAGCAGTTCTTC
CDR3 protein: CASSLEGVAYNEQFF

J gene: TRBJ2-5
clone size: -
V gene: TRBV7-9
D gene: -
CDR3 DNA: TGTGCCAGTACCCCCGGGTTTGGGGAGACCCAGTACTTC
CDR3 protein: CASTPGFGETQYF

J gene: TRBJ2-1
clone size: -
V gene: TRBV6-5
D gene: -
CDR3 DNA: TGTGCCAGCACCGCCGCCTTTGGGGCGGGGAATGAGCAGTTCTTC
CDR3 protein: CASTAAFGAGNEQFF

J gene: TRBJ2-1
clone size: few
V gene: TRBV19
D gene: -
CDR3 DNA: TGTGCCAGTAGTGCCGCGAGGAGCTCCTACAATGAGCAGTTCTTC
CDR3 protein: CASSAARSSYNEQFF

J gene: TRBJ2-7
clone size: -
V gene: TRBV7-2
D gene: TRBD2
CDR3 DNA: TGTGCCAGCAGCATGGGACTAGCGGGAGCCGAGCAGTACTTC
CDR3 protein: CASSMGLAGAEQYF

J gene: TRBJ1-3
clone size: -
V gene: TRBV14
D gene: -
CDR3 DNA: TGTGCCAGCAGCCAAGATGTGCGCAGCTTCTCTGGAAACACCATATATTTT
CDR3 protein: CASSQDVRSFSGNTIYF

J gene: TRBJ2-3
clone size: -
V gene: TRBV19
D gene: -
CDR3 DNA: TGTGCCAGTAGTACAGGGGTAGCGGCAGATACGCAGTATTTT
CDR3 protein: CASSTGVAADTQYF

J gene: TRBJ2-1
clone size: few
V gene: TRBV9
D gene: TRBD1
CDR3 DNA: TGTGCCAGCAGCCCAGGGGGCGACTACAATGAGCAGTTCTTC
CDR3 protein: CASSPGGDYNEQFF

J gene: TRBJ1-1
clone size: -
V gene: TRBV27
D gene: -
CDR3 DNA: TGTGCCAGCAGCCTCGCGGTGGAGAACACTGAAGCTTTCTTT
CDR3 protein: CASSLAVENTEAFF

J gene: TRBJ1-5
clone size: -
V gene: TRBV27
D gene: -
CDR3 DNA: TGTGCCAGCAGTTTTCAAGGGAGCAGGACGGGAAATCAGCCCCAGCATTTT
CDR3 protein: CASSFQGSRTGNQPQHF

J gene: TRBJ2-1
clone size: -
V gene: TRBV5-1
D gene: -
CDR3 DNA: TGCGCCAGCAGCCCAGGCCGGGCTGACTACAATGAGCAGTTCTTC
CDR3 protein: CASSPGRADYNEQFF